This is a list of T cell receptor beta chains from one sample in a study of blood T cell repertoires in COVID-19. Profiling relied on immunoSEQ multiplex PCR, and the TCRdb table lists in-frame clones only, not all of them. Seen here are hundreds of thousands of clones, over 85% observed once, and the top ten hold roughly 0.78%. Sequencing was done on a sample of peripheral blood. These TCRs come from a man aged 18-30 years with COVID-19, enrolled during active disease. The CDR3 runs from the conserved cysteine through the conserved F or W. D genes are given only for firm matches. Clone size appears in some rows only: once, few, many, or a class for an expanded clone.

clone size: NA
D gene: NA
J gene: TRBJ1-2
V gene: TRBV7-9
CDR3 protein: CASSLPGGGDDYGYTF
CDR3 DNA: TGTGCCAGCAGCCTCCCCGGGGGGGGAGACGACTATGGCTACACCTTC

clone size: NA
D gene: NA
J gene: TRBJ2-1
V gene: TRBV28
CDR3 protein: CASSFSGVSYNEQFF
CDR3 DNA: TGTGCCAGCAGTTTTTCAGGGGTATCCTACAATGAGCAGTTCTTC

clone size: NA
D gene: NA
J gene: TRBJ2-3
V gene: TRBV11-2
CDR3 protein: CASAGADTQYF
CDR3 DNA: TGTGCCAGCGCAGGGGCAGATACGCAGTATTTT

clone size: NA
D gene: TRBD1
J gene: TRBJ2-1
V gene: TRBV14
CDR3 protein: CASSLDRGFYNEQFF
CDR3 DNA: TGTGCCAGCAGCCTGGACAGGGGGTTTTACAATGAGCAGTTCTTC

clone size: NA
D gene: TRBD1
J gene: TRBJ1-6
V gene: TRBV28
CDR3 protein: CASSSPGGSSPLHF
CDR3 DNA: TGTGCCAGCAGTTCCCCAGGGGGAAGCTCACCCCTCCACTTT

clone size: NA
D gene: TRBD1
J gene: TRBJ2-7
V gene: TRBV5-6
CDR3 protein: CASSRTGSIEQYF
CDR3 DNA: TGTGCCAGCAGCCGGACAGGGTCCATCGAGCAGTACTTC

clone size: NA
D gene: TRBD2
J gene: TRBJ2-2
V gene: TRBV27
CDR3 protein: CASSFPHFGGDTGELFF
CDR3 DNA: TGTGCCAGCAGTTTTCCCCATTTCGGGGGGGACACCGGGGAGCTGTTTTTT

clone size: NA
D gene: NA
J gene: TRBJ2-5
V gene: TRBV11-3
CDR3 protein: CASSLEKGAETQYF
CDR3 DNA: TGTGCCAGCAGCTTAGAGAAAGGGGCGGAGACCCAGTACTTC

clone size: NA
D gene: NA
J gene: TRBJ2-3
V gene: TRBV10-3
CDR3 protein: CAITSGQSDTQYF
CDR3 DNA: TGTGCCATCACGTCCGGACAGTCGGATACGCAGTATTTT

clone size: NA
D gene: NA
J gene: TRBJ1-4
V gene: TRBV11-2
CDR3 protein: CASRKGSVHEKLFF
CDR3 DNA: TGTGCCAGCAGAAAGGGGTCTGTTCATGAAAAACTGTTTTTT

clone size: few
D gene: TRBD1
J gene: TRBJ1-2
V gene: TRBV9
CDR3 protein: CASSADTGGNGYTF
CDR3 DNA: TGTGCCAGCAGCGCAGACACAGGGGGCAATGGCTACACCTTC

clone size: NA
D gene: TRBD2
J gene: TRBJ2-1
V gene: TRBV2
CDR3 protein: CASSPAGGTYNEQFF
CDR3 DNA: TGTGCCAGCAGTCCAGCGGGGGGGACCTACAATGAGCAGTTCTTC

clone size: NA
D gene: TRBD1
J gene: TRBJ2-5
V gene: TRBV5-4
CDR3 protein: CASSLRDRAIQETQYF
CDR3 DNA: TGTGCCAGCAGCCTTCGGGACAGGGCCATTCAAGAGACCCAGTACTTC

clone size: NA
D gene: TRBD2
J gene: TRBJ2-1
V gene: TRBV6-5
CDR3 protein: CASSYSAGGGNEQFF
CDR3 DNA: TGTGCCAGCAGTTACTCCGCGGGAGGGGGCAATGAGCAGTTCTTC

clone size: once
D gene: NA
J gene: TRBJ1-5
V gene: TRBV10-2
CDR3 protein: CASSENSNQPQHF
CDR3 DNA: TGCGCCAGCAGTGAAAACTCTAATCAGCCCCAGCATTTT

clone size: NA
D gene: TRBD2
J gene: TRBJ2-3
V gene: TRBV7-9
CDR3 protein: CASSSLAGATDTQYF
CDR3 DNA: TGTGCCAGCAGCTCACTAGCGGGGGCCACAGATACGCAGTATTTT

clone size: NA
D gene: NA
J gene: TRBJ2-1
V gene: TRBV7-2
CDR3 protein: CASSSDYSSYNEQFF
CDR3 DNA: TGTGCCAGCAGCTCCGACTACAGCTCCTACAATGAGCAGTTCTTC

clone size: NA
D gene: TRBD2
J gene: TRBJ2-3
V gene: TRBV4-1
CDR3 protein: CASSLLGLAGVTDTQYF
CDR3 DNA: TGCGCCAGCAGCCTTCTGGGACTAGCGGGGGTCACAGATACGCAGTATTTT

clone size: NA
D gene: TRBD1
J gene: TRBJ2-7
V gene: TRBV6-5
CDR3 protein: CASSPRDRGYEQYF
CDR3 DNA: TGTGCCAGCAGTCCCCGGGACAGGGGATACGAGCAGTACTTC

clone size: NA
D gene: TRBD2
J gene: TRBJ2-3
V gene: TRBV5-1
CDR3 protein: CASSLAAGPAGGPTDTQYF
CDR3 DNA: TGCGCCAGCAGCTTGGCGGCGGGACCAGCGGGAGGGCCTACAGATACGCAGTATTTT

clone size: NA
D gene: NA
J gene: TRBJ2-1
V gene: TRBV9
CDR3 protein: CASSGQGGNEQFF
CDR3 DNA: TGTGCCAGCAGCGGCCAGGGAGGCAATGAGCAGTTCTTC

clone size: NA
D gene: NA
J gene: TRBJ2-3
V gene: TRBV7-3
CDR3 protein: CASSAGRGDTQYF
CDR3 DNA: TGTGCCAGCAGCGCAGGGCGGGGAGATACGCAGTATTTT

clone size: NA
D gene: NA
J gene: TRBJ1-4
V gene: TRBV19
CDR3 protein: CASSPPGVFDELFF
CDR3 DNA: TGTGCCAGTAGTCCTCCGGGGGTCTTCGATGAACTGTTTTTT

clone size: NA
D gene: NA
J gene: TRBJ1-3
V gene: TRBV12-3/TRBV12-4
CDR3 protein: CASRQGWNTIYF
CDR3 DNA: TGTGCCAGCAGACAGGGTTGGAACACCATATATTTT

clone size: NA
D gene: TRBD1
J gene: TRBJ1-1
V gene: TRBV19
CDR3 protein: CASMVTGGSEAFF
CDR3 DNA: TGTGCCAGTATGGTGACAGGGGGCTCTGAAGCTTTCTTT

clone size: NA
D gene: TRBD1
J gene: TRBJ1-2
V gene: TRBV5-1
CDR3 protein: CASSPRQGQGNGYTF
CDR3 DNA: TGCGCCAGCAGCCCCCGACAGGGTCAAGGGAATGGCTACACCTTC

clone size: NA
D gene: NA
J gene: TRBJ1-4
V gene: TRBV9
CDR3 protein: CASSPWREKLFF
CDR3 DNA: TGTGCCAGCAGCCCCTGGAGGGAAAAACTGTTTTTT

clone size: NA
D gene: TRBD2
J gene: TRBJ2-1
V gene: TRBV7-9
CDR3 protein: CASSLARGGLFGNEQFF
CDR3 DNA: TGTGCCAGCAGCTTAGCGCGGGGGGGCCTTTTCGGCAATGAGCAGTTCTTC

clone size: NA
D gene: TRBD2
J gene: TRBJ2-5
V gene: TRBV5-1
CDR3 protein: CASSLRTSGAQETQYF
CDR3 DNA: TGCGCCAGCAGCCTAAGGACTAGCGGGGCGCAAGAGACCCAGTACTTC

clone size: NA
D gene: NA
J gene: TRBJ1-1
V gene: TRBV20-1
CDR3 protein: CSASLGAYTEAFF
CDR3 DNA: TGCAGTGCTAGTTTGGGGGCCTACACTGAAGCTTTCTTT

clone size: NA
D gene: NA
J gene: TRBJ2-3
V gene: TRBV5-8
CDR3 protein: CASSPRRLRDTQYF
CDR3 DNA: TGTGCCAGCAGCCCCCGACGACTAAGAGATACGCAGTATTTT

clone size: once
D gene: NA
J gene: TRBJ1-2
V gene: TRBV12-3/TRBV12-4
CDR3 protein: CASSFPVFYGYTF
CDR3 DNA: TGTGCCAGCAGTTTTCCAGTTTTCTATGGCTACACCTTC

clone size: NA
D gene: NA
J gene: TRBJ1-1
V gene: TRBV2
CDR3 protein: CASSVRQLMNTEAFF
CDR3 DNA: TGTGCCAGCAGTGTGAGGCAGCTAATGAACACTGAAGCTTTCTTT

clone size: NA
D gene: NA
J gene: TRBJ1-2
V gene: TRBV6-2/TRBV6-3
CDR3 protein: CASSYSSRGYGYTF
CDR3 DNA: TGTGCCAGCAGTTACAGTTCAAGGGGCTATGGCTACACCTTC

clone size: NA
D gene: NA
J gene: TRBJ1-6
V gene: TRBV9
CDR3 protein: CASSVGRVTSPLHF
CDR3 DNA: TGTGCCAGCAGCGTAGGGCGGGTCACTTCACCCCTCCACTTT

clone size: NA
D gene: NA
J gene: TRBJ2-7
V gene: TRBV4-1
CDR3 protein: CASSPQRSYEQYF
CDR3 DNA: TGCGCCAGCAGCCCCCAGCGGTCCTACGAGCAGTACTTC

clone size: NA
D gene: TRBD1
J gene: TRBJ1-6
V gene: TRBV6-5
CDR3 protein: CASSLDRAYNSPLHF
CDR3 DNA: TGTGCCAGCAGTTTGGACAGGGCTTATAATTCACCCCTCCACTTT

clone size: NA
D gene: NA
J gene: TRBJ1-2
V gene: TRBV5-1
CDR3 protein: CASSLGGENGYTF
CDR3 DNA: TGCGCCAGCAGCTTGGGCGGGGAGAATGGCTACACCTTC

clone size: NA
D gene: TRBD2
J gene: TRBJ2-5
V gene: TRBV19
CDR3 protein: CASSMGRERETQYF
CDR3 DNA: TGTGCCAGTAGCATGGGGCGGGAGCGTGAGACCCAGTACTTC

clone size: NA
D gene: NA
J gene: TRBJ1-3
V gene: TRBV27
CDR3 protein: CASSANRDSGNTIYF
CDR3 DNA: TGTGCCAGCAGTGCAAACAGAGACTCTGGAAACACCATATATTTT

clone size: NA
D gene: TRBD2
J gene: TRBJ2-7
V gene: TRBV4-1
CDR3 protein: CASSQGSSGSAYEQYF
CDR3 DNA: TGCGCCAGCAGCCAAGGATCAAGCGGGAGCGCCTACGAGCAGTACTTC

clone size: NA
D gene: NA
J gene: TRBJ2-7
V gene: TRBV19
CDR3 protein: CASSSGPLYEQYF
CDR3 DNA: TGTGCCAGTAGTAGCGGGCCCCTCTACGAGCAGTACTTC

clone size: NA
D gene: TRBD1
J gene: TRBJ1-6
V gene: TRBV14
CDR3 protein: CASSPSIRGLRGSPLHF
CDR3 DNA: TGTGCCAGCAGCCCCAGCATTAGGGGGCTACGGGGTTCACCCCTCCACTTT

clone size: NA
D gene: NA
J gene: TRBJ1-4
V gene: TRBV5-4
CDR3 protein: CASSPDRPGEKLFF
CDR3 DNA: TGTGCCAGCAGCCCGGACAGACCGGGTGAAAAACTGTTTTTT

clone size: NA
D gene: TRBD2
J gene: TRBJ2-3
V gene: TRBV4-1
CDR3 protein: CASSQEREGTDTQYF
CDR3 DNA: TGCGCCAGCAGCCAAGAACGGGAGGGCACAGATACGCAGTATTTT